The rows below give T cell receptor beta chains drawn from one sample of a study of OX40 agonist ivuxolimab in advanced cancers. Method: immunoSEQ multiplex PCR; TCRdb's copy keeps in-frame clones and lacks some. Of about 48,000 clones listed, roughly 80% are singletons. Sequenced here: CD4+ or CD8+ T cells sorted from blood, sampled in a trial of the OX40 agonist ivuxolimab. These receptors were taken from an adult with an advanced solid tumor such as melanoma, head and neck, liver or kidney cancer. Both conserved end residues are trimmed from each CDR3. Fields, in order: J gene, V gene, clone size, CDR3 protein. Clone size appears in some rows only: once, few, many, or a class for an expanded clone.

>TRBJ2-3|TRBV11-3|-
ASSAHSTDTQY
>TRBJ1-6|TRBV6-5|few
ASSFGQEGAPLH
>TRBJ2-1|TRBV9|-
ASSVASRDNEQF
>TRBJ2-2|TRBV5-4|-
ASSFPGRTNTGELF
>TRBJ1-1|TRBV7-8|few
ASRSRENTEAF
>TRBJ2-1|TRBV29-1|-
SVAGLAGDYNEQF
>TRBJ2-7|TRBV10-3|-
AISGGRSSGSHEQY
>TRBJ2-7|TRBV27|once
ASSTGGYVEQY
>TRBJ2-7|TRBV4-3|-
ASSQGLDNYEQY
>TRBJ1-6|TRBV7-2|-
ASSPRAGSSPLH
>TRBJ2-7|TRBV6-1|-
ASSEAGTINYEQY
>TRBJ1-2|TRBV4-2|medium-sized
ASSQDGGQGDGYT
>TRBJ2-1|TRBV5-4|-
ASSLGGAVSSYNEQF
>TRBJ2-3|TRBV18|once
ASSPPGLAGVTDTQY
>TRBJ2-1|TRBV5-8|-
ASSLSGSHNEQF
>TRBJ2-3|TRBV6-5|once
ASSYRETGNTDTQY
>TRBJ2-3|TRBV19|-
ATRGRGQVDTQY
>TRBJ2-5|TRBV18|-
ASSPQPGRTQY
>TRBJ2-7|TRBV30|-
AWSVTGPYEQY
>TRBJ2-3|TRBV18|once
ASSPKDIRLGTDTQY
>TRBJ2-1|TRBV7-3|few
ASSAPSGGNNEQF
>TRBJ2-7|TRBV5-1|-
ASHRASGYEQY
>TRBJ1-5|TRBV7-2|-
ASSPRTGEGNQPQH
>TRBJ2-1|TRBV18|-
ASSPPGQVLNEQF
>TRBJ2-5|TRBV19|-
ASSIPGLAGGQETQY
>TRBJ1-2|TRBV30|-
AWSVRASNYGYT
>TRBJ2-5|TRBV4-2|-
ASSQDPLTGGQETQY
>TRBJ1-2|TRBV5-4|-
ASSLVQGDYGYT
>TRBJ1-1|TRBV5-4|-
ASSLQSQGPEAF
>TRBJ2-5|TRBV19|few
ASSRDRAETQY
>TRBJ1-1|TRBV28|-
ASTLEGRQAF
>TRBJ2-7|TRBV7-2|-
ASSRAGGDSYEQY
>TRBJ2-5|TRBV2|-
ASSVEAEETQY
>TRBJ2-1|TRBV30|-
AFNSESSYNEQF
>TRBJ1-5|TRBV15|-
ATSRDRLPSNQPQH
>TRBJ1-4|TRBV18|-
ASSPPPGDEKLF
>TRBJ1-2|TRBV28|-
ASSRFPGTGDNYGYT
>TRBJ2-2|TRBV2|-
ASRATTGGSTGELF
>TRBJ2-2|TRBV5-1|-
ASSTDPDLSGGELF
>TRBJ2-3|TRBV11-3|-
ASSLAASTDTQY
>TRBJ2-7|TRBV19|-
ASSPTGRDPEQY